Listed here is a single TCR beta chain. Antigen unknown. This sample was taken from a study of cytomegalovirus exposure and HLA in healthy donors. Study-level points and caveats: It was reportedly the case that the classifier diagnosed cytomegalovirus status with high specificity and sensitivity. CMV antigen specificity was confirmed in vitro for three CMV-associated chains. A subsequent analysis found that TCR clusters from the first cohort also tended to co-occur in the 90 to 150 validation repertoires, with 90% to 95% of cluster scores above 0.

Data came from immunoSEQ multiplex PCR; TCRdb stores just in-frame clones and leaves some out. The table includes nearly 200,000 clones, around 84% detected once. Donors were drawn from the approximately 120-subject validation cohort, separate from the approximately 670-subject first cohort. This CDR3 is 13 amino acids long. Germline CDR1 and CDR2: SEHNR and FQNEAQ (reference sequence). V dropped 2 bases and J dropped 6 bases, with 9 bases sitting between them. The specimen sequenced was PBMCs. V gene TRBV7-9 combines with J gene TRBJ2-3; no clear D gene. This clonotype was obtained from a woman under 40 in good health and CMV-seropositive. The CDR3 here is CASSLFPPDTQYF. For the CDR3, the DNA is TGTGCCAGCAGCTTATTCCCCCCGGATACGCAGTATTTT. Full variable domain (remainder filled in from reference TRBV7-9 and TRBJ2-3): DTGVSQNPRHKITKRGQNVTFRCDPISEHNRLYWYRQTLGQGPEFLTYFQNEAQLEKSRLLSDRFSAERPKGSFSTLEIQRTEQGDSAMYLCASSLFPPDTQYFGPGTRLTVL.